This T cell receptor beta chain is drawn from a study of blood T cell repertoires in COVID-19. Trimming removed 6 bases from V and 3 bases from J; junction bases left unmatched: 6. CDR1 and CDR2 (germline): LNHDA, SQIVND (reference sequence). This CDR3 is 15 amino acids long. Methods used by the authors: Reference gene primers were amplified, and this amplification served to estimate nucleated cell counts. Sequenced by immunoSEQ multiplex PCR; TCRdb stores in-frame clones only, minus some. That table supplies the V and J calls and clone size; D and trimming were determined from the DNA. The sample lists 350,000 to 450,000 clones; roughly nine tenths were seen once. Exposed enrollees had met someone with a PCR-confirmed or clinician-diagnosed COVID-19 case at some point within the 2 weeks before study entry.

The chain has TRBV19 and TRBJ2-3; 10 bases are a match to TRBD2. Sequences were obtained from PBMCs or T cells enriched from blood (not recorded which). This clonotype was obtained from a woman between 35 and 50 years old who had been exposed to COVID-19. CDR3 loop: CASRSSGSRTDTQYF. The DNA for the CDR3 is TGTGCCAGTAGATCTAGCGGGAGTCGGACAGATACGCAGTATTTT.